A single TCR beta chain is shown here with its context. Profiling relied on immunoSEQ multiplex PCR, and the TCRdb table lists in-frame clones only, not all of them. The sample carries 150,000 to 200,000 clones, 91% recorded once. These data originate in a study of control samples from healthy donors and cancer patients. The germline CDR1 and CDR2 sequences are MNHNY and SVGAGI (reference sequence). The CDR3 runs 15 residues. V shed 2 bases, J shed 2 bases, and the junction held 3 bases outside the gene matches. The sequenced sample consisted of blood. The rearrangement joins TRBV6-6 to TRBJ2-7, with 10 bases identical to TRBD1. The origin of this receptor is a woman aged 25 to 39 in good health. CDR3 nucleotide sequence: TGTGCCAGCAGTTACGGGACAGGGGCAACCTACGAGCAGTACTTC. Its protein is CASSYGTGATYEQYF.